This T cell receptor (beta chain) was captured by sequencing in a study of vaccination effects on CD4 cells after COVID-19. In the study overall: Two-dose vaccination with either BNT162b2 or mRNA-1273 was given to the participants.

Assay used: immunoSEQ multiplex PCR; TCRdb lists only in-frame clones, some missing. Of roughly 41,000 clones listed, about 70% are singletons. Study conclusions and caveats: Early post-infection timepoints were missing from the study, which also had few convalescent patients.

Points on this clone: Its antigen is not identified.

Sequencing in the ViraFEST assay came after antigen-specific CD4+ T cells had been expanded with viral peptide pools, which were used to stimulate PBMC. When ten to eleven days of culture had elapsed, CD4+ T cells were isolated. Nucleocapsid antibodies were negative in the vaccine recipients, who had never had SARS-CoV-2 infection. Wells of a few million PBMC each were grown with about 9.8 IU/ml IL-2 and roughly 9.9 ug/ml peptides. Days 3 and 7 saw half the medium replaced with IL-2 medium. CDR3 length: 16 residues. Germline V gene lookup returns CDR1 SNHLY and CDR2 FYNNEI. The J segment lost 2 bases and the V segment lost 3 bases, leaving 3 bases of the junction unmatched.

Source: CD4+ T cells from PBMCs cultured with HCoV-OC43 spike peptides, taken before COVID-19 vaccination. Subset meaning: HCoV-OC43 spike overlapping peptide pool stimulation. The source of this sequence is a human donor who received a COVID-19 vaccine. The chain recombines TRBV2 with TRBJ2-2; TRBD2 matches 10 bases. CDR3 loop: CASSDGLAVNTGELFF. Here the CDR3 DNA reads TGTGCCAGCAGTGATGGACTAGCGGTTAACACCGGGGAGCTGTTTTTT.